A selection of T cell receptor beta chains follows, all from one sample in a study of Ad26.COV2.S vaccination and SARS-CoV-2 variants. Measured with immunoSEQ multiplex PCR; TCRdb has only the in-frame clones, and not every one. The sample holds roughly 350,000 clones; around 90% are singletons and the top ten take roughly 3.6%. The sequenced sample was peripheral blood, obtained in a trial of Ad26.COV2.S vaccine versus placebo. The source of these receptors is a person aged 18-60 years who received the Ad26.COV2.S COVID-19 vaccine or a placebo. The CDR3 runs from the conserved cysteine through the conserved F or W. Each record gives: V gene, CDR3 length, clone size, D gene, J gene, CDR3 DNA, CDR3 protein. D genes are given only for firm matches. Some rows have no size entry. The others give once, few or many, or a class for an expanded clone.

>TRBV6-5|13|NA|NA|TRBJ1-1
TGTGCCAGCCCGGAGATAACATCCACTGAAGCTTTCTTT
CASPEITSTEAFF
>TRBV6-5|15|NA|NA|TRBJ1-5
TGTGCCAGCAGTTACTCGAATCAGGGCAATCAGCCCCAGCATTTT
CASSYSNQGNQPQHF
>TRBV5-1|16|NA|NA|TRBJ1-1
TGCGCCAGCAGCCCCCTAGGGGGGGAAAAGGACACTGAAGCTTTCTTT
CASSPLGGEKDTEAFF
>TRBV30|13|once|NA|TRBJ2-4
TGTGCCTATACAGGGAAGGCCAAAAACATTCAGTACTTC
CAYTGKAKNIQYF
>TRBV7-9|15|NA|TRBD1|TRBJ2-7
TGTGCCAGCAGCTCGCAGGGACAGAAGTACTACGAGCAGTACTTC
CASSSQGQKYYEQYF
>TRBV7-6|14|NA|NA|TRBJ2-7
TGTGCCAGTAAAACTAGCCCGCTAGGGTACGAGCAGTACTTC
CASKTSPLGYEQYF
>TRBV9|16|NA|NA|TRBJ2-2
TGTGCCAGCAGCGTAGCGGGCAACCTGAACACCGGGGAGCTGTTTTTT
CASSVAGNLNTGELFF
>TRBV7-9|12|NA|NA|TRBJ2-7
TGTGCCAGCAGCGCACAGGATTTCGAGCAGTACTTC
CASSAQDFEQYF
>TRBV28|14|once|NA|TRBJ1-2
TGTGCCAGCAGTTCCCCTCACTTGAACTATGGCTACACCTTC
CASSSPHLNYGYTF
>TRBV9|15|once|NA|TRBJ2-3
TGTGCCAGCAGCGTTTATCAAGGGAGCACAGATACGCAGTATTTT
CASSVYQGSTDTQYF
>TRBV6-5|15|few|NA|TRBJ2-7
TGTGCCAGCAGTTACTCGCCCTACGGTGACTACGAGCAGTACTTC
CASSYSPYGDYEQYF
>TRBV11-2|14|NA|NA|TRBJ1-3
TGTGCCAGCAGCTTAGGGGTTTCTGGAAACACCATATATTTT
CASSLGVSGNTIYF
>TRBV18|19|NA|NA|TRBJ2-3
TGTGCCAGCTCACTAAGCTCCACGGTGACAGGGACTAGCACAGATACGCAGTATTTT
CASSLSSTVTGTSTDTQYF
>TRBV6-1|14|NA|NA|TRBJ1-2
TGTGCCAGCAGTGAACCTGGGTCGCGCTATGGCTACACCTTC
CASSEPGSRYGYTF
>TRBV5-4|16|NA|TRBD2|TRBJ2-5
TGTGCCAGCAGCCGCGGTAGCGGGGGGTTCCAAGAGACCCAGTACTTC
CASSRGSGGFQETQYF
>TRBV18|12|NA|NA|TRBJ1-2
TGTGCCAGCTCAACCAACAACTATGGCTACACCTTC
CASSTNNYGYTF
>TRBV11-3|15|NA|NA|TRBJ2-1
TGTGCCAGCAGCTACGACAGGCTCTCCTACAATGAGCAGTTCTTC
CASSYDRLSYNEQFF
>TRBV7-8|11|NA|NA|TRBJ2-1
TGTGCCAGCAGCCCCCAAGATGAGCAGTTCTTC
CASSPQDEQFF
>TRBV5-1|15|few|TRBD1|TRBJ1-2
TGCGCCAGCAGACATGTCGGGACAGACCTAAATGGCTACACCTTC
CASRHVGTDLNGYTF
>TRBV6-2/TRBV6-3|16|once|NA|TRBJ2-3
TGTGCCAGCAGTTACTTTCGGAGTCCGCTGACAGATACGCAGTATTTT
CASSYFRSPLTDTQYF
>TRBV19|14|NA|TRBD2|TRBJ2-4
TGTGCCAGTAGCTGGACTAGCGAGGGAAACATTCAGTACTTC
CASSWTSEGNIQYF
>TRBV10-3|16|NA|TRBD2|TRBJ2-4
TGTGCCATCAGTGATGGTAGCGGGGGGCCCTGGGACATTCAGTACTTC
CAISDGSGGPWDIQYF
>TRBV6-6|14|few|TRBD1|TRBJ1-6
TGTGCCAGCAGTCTGGCAGGGGGAAGGTCACCCCTCCACTTT
CASSLAGGRSPLHF
>TRBV5-1|15|NA|NA|TRBJ2-3
TGCGCCAGCAGGTTGCAGGAGGCTATCGCAGATACGCAGTATTTT
CASRLQEAIADTQYF
>TRBV9|14|NA|NA|TRBJ1-1
TGTGCCAGCAGCGTAGCTCAGGGAGGCACTGAAGCTTTCTTT
CASSVAQGGTEAFF
>TRBV18|16|NA|TRBD1|TRBJ1-1
TGTGCCAGCTCACGAGGAACAGGGGAACTGAACACTGAAGCTTTCTTT
CASSRGTGELNTEAFF
>TRBV6-5|11|NA|NA|TRBJ2-4
TGTGCCAGCAGGCGAGGAGACATTCAGTACTTC
CASRRGDIQYF
>TRBV5-6|13|NA|NA|TRBJ1-1
TGTGCCAGCAGCTTGTGGGTGGGGACTGAAGCTTTCTTT
CASSLWVGTEAFF
>TRBV3-1/TRBV3-2|16|few|NA|TRBJ1-5
TGTGCCAGCAGCCACTCAGACGGGCTCTCCGGGCAGCCCCAGCATTTT
CASSHSDGLSGQPQHF
>TRBV19|15|once|TRBD1|TRBJ2-7
TGTGCCAGTAGTATAAGACAGGGGGACTTATACGAGCAGTACTTC
CASSIRQGDLYEQYF
>TRBV3-1/TRBV3-2|14|NA|NA|TRBJ2-7
TGTGCCAGCAGCCAAGTGGACAGTTCCTACGAGCAGTACTTC
CASSQVDSSYEQYF
>TRBV20-1|11|NA|NA|TRBJ2-7
TGCAGTGCTAGAGACATTCAGGAGCAGTACTTC
CSARDIQEQYF
>TRBV28|15|NA|NA|TRBJ1-1
TGTGCCAGCAGTTTATTGGAGCAGCAGAACACTGAAGCTTTCTTT
CASSLLEQQNTEAFF
>TRBV18|14|NA|NA|TRBJ1-1
TGTGCCAGCTCAGGGGGCCGGATGAACACTGAAGCTTTCTTT
CASSGGRMNTEAFF
>TRBV6-5|13|NA|NA|TRBJ2-5
TGTGCCAGCAGCCCCGTGGGGGAGGAGACCCAGTACTTC
CASSPVGEETQYF
>TRBV13|17|NA|TRBD1|TRBJ1-4
TGTGCCAGCAGCTTATGGACAGGACCAGCAACTAATGAAAAACTGTTTTTT
CASSLWTGPATNEKLFF
>TRBV11-3|15|NA|NA|TRBJ2-6
TGTGCCAGCAGCGCAGCAGGGACCGGGGCCAACGTCCTGACTTTC
CASSAAGTGANVLTF
>TRBV30|14|NA|TRBD1|TRBJ2-3
TGTGCCTGGAGGGACAGGGCCACCACTGATACGCAGTATTTT
CAWRDRATTDTQYF
>TRBV30|12|few|NA|TRBJ2-7
TGTGCCTGGAGGGACAGCTCCTACGAGCAGTACTTC
CAWRDSSYEQYF
>TRBV20-1|13|NA|NA|TRBJ1-4
TGCAGTGCTAGTGTTCGGCTGGGTGAAAAACTGTTTTTT
CSASVRLGEKLFF
>TRBV19|12|NA|NA|TRBJ2-3
TGTGCCAGTAGTCCTTCCACAGATACGCAGTATTTT
CASSPSTDTQYF
>TRBV12-5|15|once|NA|TRBJ1-4
TGTGCTAGTGGTTTGGGTGACAAGACTAATGAAAAACTGTTTTTT
CASGLGDKTNEKLFF
>TRBV28|12|NA|TRBD1|TRBJ1-5
TGTGCCAGCAAAACAGGGGAACAGCCCCAGCATTTT
CASKTGEQPQHF
>TRBV5-1|14|NA|TRBD1|TRBJ2-7
TGCGCCAGCAGCCCGGGACAGGGGGCGGTCGAGCAGTACTTC
CASSPGQGAVEQYF
>TRBV7-8|14|NA|NA|TRBJ1-2
TGTGCCAGCAGCTTAGGGGGACTGGGCTATGGCTACACCTTC
CASSLGGLGYGYTF
>TRBV29-1|12|NA|TRBD2|TRBJ2-7
TGCAGCGTCAGCGGGGGGGTGGGCGAGCAGTACTTC
CSVSGGVGEQYF
>TRBV5-6|15|few|NA|TRBJ1-6
TGTGCCAGCAGCTTGCGGACAAGTACTGGTTCACCCCTCCACTTT
CASSLRTSTGSPLHF
>TRBV27|15|NA|TRBD2|TRBJ2-7
TGTGCCAGCAGTTTCCGGGGGGGACTCTCCTACGAGCAGTACTTC
CASSFRGGLSYEQYF
>TRBV4-3|16|NA|NA|TRBJ1-1
TGCGCCAGCAGCCAAGATCTAAGACAACAGAACACTGAAGCTTTCTTT
CASSQDLRQQNTEAFF
>TRBV7-3|14|NA|NA|TRBJ1-6
TGTGCCAGCAGCTCGCTCGGTTCCAATTCACCCCTCCACTTT
CASSSLGSNSPLHF
>TRBV9|16|once|TRBD1|TRBJ2-7
TGTGCCAGCAGCGTAGCTACTCAGGGGGCGTCAGGCGAGCAGTACTTC
CASSVATQGASGEQYF
>TRBV29-1|14|few|TRBD1|TRBJ1-1
TGCAGCGTCAAACGGACAGGGGTGAACACTGAAGCTTTCTTT
CSVKRTGVNTEAFF
>TRBV6-5|14|NA|NA|TRBJ1-5
TGTGCCAGCAGTAACTTCCAGGGAAATCAGCCCCAGCATTTT
CASSNFQGNQPQHF
>TRBV4-1|19|once|TRBD2|TRBJ2-3
TGCGCCAGCAGCCAAGTGGTTACTAGCGGCAACTGGCGGGCAGATACGCAGTATTTT
CASSQVVTSGNWRADTQYF
>TRBV5-5|14|NA|NA|TRBJ2-7
TGTGCCAGCAGCTTGGCAGGGGATCCCTACGAGCAGTACTTC
CASSLAGDPYEQYF
>TRBV10-3|20|once|NA|TRBJ1-2
TGTGCCATCAGTGAGAGGAGTCCCCGACGAGAGTCGGGGTTGAACTATGGCTACACCTTC
CAISERSPRRESGLNYGYTF
>TRBV9|13|once|NA|TRBJ1-5
TGTGCCAGCAGCGTACAGGAAAATCAGCCCCAGCATTTT
CASSVQENQPQHF
>TRBV19|15|NA|NA|TRBJ2-3
TGTGCCAGTAGTCTAATCGTACGAGGCACAGATACGCAGTATTTT
CASSLIVRGTDTQYF
>TRBV18|11|NA|NA|TRBJ2-7
TGTGCCAGCTCCGCTATTTACGAGCAGTACTTC
CASSAIYEQYF
>TRBV6-4|15|NA|NA|TRBJ2-7
TGTGCCAGCAGTGACTCCTCCTCATTGTTCTACGAGCAGTACTTC
CASSDSSSLFYEQYF